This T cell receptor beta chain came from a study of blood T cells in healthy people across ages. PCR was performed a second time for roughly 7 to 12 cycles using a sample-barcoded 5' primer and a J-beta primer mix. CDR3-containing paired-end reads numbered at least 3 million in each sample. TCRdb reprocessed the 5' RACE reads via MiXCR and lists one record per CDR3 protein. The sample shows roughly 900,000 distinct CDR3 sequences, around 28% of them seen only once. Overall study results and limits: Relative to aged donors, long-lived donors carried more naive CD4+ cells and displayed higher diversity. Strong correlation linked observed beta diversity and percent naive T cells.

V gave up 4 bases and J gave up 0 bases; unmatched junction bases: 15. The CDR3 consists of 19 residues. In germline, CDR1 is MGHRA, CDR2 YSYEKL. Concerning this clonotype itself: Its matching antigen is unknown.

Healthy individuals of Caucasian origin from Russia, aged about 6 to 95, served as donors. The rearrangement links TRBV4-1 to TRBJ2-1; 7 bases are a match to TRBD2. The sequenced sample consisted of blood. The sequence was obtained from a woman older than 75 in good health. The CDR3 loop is CASSRRLSGATNSYNEQFF. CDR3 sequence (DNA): TGCGCCAGCAGCCGCCGACTAAGCGGGGCGACGAACTCCTACAATGAGCAGTTCTTC.